The 9 T cell receptor beta chains below all came from one sample that was sequenced in a study of PD-L1 blockade in urothelial cancer. Stated time point: pretreatment peripheral blood. Libraries were prepared by immunoSEQ multiplex PCR; TCRdb keeps only in-frame clonotypes and omits some of them. This sample has tens of thousands of clones, with 75% to 90% found just once. Specimen: PBMCs, collected around atezolizumab (anti-PD-L1) treatment. Receptors originate from a man aged 55 to 70 with urothelial cancer.

This chain links TRBV7-2 with TRBJ1-5; 9 nucleotides align to TRBD1. With 5 bases clipped from V and 5 bases from J, the junction kept 4 bases outside the gene matches. The CDR3 sequence is 14 residues long. CDR1 is SGHTA, CDR2 FQGNSA, per germline. The CDR3 is CASSLDRGYQPQHF. CDR3 bases: TGTGCCAGCAGCCTGGACAGGGGCTATCAGCCCCAGCATTTT.

This chain joins TRBV28 and TRBJ2-7; D remains unclear. Trimming took 6 bases from V and 2 from J, leaving 5 bases between them. The CDR3 consists of 11 residues. Germline V gene sequence: CDR1 MDHEN, CDR2 SYDVKM. CDR3 in amino acids: CASSGAYEQYF. DNA for the CDR3: TGTGCCAGCAGCGGTGCCTACGAGCAGTACTTC.

J is TRBJ1-5 and V is TRBV5-8; 7 bases are a match to TRBD1. CDR1 and CDR2 (germline): SGHTS, YDEGEE. CDR3 length: 17 residues. J lost 7 bases, V lost 4 bases, and 17 bases had no gene match. The CDR3 protein is CASSASLQGLNSQPQHF. The CDR3 nucleotides read TGTGCCAGCAGCGCATCCCTACAGGGGCTGAATTCCCAGCCCCAGCATTTT.

The chain employs TRBV2 and TRBJ2-7; 8 bases line up with TRBD2. Germline values: CDR1 SNHLY, CDR2 FYNNEI. The trim removed 9 bases at V and 3 bases at J, leaving 7 bases unmatched. The CDR3 has 13 residues. The CDR3 sequence is CARGAGGGYEQYF. The CDR3 DNA follows: TGTGCCAGAGGGGCGGGAGGCGGCTACGAGCAGTACTTC.

The chain links TRBV2 to TRBJ2-2; TRBD1 matches at 7 bases. The CDR3 runs 12 residues. The germline V gene has CDR1 SNHLY and CDR2 FYNNEI. V was pared by 8 bases and J by 5 bases, with 2 bases of the junction left unmatched. CDR3 sequence: CASDRETGELFF. CDR3 DNA: TGTGCCAGCGACAGGGAGACCGGGGAGCTGTTTTTT.

This sequence joins TRBV6-5 and TRBJ2-5; a weak D match, TRBD2 (5 bases). The V gene lost 4 bases and the J gene lost 5 bases, with 17 bases spanning the gap. This CDR3 is built from 15 residues. The germline V gene has CDR1 MNHEY and CDR2 SVGAGI. As DNA, the CDR3 is TGTGCCAGCAGTTCTAGGCGGGCAGTGGGCGAGACCCAGTACTTC. Protein sequence: CASSSRRAVGETQYF.

This rearrangement joins TRBV9 to TRBJ2-7; 7 nucleotides line up with TRBD2. CDR3 length: 14 amino acids. Looked up from germline, CDR1 is SGDLS and CDR2 is YYNGEE. V lost 0 bases to trimming and J lost 6 bases; unmatched junction nucleotides: 6. The CDR3 is CASSVEGVAGEQYF. In DNA form, the CDR3 reads TGTGCCAGCAGCGTAGAAGGCGTAGCGGGCGAGCAGTACTTC.

This rearrangement joins TRBV5-1 to TRBJ2-7; D remains ambiguous. Per germline, CDR1 SGHRS and CDR2 YFSETQ. CDR3 length: 13 amino acids. The V end lost 2 bases, the J end lost 0 bases, and 6 bases lay between the germline ends. CDR3 coding DNA: TGCGCCAGCAGCTTTCTAGACTCCTACGAGCAGTACTTC. It codes for CASSFLDSYEQYF.

The V gene is TRBV19, the J gene TRBJ2-5; D is possibly TRBD2 (5 bases). V gave up 9 bases and J gave up 4 bases, with 15 bases separating them. CDR3 size: 13 residues. Germline V gives CDR1 LNHDA, CDR2 SQIVND (reference sequence). The CDR3 here is CASSRGSSETQYF. CDR3 coding DNA: TGTGCCAGCAGTCGGGGTAGTTCAGAGACCCAGTACTTC.